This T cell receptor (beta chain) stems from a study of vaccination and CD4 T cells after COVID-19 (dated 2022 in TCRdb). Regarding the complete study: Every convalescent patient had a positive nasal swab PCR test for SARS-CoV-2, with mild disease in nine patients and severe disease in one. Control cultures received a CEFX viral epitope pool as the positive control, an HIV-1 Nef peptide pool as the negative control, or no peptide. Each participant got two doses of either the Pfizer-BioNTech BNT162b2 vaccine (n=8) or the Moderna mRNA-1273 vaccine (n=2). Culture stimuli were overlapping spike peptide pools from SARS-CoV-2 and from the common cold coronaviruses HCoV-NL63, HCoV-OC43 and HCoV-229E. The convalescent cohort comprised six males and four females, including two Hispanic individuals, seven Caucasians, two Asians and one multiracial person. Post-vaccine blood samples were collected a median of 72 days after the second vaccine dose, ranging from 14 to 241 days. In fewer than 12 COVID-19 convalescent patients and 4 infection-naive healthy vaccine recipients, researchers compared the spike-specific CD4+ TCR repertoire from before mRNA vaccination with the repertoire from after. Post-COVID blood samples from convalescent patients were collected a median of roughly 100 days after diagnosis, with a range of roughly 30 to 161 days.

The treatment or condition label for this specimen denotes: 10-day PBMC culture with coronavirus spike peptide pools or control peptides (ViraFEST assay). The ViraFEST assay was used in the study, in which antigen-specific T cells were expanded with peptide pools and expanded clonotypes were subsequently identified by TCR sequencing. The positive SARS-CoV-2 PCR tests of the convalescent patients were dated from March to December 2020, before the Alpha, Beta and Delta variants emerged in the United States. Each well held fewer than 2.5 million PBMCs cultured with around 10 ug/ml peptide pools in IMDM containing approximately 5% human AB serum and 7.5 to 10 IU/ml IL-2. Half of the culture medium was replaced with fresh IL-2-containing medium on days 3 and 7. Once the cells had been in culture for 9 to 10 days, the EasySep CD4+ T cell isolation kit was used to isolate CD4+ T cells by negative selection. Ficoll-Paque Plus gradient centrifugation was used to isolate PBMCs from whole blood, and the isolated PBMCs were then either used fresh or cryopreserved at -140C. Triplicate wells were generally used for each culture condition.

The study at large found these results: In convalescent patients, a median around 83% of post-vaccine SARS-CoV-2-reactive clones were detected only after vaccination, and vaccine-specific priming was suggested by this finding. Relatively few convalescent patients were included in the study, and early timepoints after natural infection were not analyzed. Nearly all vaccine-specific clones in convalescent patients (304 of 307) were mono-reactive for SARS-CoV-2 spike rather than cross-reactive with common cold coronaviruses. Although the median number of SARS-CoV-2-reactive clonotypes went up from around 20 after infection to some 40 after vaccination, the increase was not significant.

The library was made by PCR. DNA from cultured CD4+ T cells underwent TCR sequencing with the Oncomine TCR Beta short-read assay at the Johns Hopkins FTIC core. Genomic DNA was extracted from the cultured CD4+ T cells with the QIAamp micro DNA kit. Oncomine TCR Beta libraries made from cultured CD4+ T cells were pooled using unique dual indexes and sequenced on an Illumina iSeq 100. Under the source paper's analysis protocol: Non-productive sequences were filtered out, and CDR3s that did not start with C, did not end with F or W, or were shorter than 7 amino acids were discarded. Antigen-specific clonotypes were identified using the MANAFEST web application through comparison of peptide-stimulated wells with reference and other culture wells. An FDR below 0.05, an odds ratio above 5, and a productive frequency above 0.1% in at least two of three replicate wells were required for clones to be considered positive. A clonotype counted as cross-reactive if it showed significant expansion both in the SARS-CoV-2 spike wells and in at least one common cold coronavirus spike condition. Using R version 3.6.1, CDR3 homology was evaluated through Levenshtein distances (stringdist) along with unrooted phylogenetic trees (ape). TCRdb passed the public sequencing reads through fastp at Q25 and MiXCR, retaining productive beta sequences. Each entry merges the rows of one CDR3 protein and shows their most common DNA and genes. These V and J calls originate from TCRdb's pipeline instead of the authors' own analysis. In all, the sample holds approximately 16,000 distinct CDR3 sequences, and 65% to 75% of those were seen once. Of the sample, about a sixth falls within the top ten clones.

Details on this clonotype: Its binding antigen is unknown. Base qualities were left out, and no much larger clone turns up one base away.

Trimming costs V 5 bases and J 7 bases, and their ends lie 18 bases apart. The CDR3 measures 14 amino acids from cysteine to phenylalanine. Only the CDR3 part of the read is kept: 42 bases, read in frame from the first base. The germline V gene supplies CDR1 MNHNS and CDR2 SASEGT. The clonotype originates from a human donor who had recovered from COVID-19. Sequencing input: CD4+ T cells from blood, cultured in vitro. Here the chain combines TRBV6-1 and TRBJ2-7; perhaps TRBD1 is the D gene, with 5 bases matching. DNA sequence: TGTGCCAGCAGTCCCGACAGTGGCCCTCGGGAGCAGTACTTC. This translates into CASSPDSGPREQYF.